These 13 T cell receptor beta chains came from one sample sequenced in a study of blood T cell repertoires in COVID-19. Measured with immunoSEQ multiplex PCR; TCRdb has only the in-frame clones, and not every one. The sample includes almost 350,000 clones, 88% of them seen just once. Input material: PBMCs or T cells enriched from blood (not recorded which). Receptors originate from a woman in her twenties or thirties who had been exposed to COVID-19.

The chain has TRBV5-1 and TRBJ2-7; 10 bases align to TRBD2. Germline V CDR1 and CDR2: SGHRS, YFSETQ. The J segment lost 4 bases and the V segment lost 0 bases, leaving 1 base of the junction unmatched. This CDR3 has 14 amino acids. The CDR3: CASSLGTSGYEQYF. CDR3 DNA sequence: TGCGCCAGCAGCTTGGGGACTAGCGGATACGAGCAGTACTTC.

Here the CDR3 reads CASSPGTPYPEAFF. In DNA form, the CDR3 reads TGTGCCAGCTCACCTGGGACACCGTATCCTGAAGCTTTCTTT. The rearrangement uses TRBV18 and TRBJ1-1; a weak D match, TRBD1 (6 bases). CDR1 is KGHSH and CDR2 is LQKENI in the germline V gene. This CDR3 comprises 14 residues. V lost 3 bases, J lost 6 bases, and 14 bases lay in between.

The chain employs TRBV19 and TRBJ2-6; D gene uncertain. V lost 7 bases and J 0 bases, leaving 7 bases between the germline ends. The CDR3 is made up of 14 amino acids. CDR1 LNHDA and CDR2 SQIVND come from the germline V gene (reference sequence). Written as DNA, the CDR3 is TGTGCCAGTAATGCCTACTCTGGGGCCAACGTCCTGACTTTC. This gives the protein CASNAYSGANVLTF.

In its sample, this clone was seen once. This chain links TRBV19 with TRBJ1-2; 9 bases agree with TRBD1. The CDR3 is 15 residues long. Germline V gene sequence: CDR1 LNHDA, CDR2 SQIVND (reference sequence). V was pared by 5 bases and J by 4 bases, with 8 bases of the junction left unmatched. CDR3 amino acids: CASSGDRGKGYGYTF. CDR3 nucleotide sequence: TGTGCCAGTAGTGGCGACAGGGGGAAAGGCTATGGCTACACCTTC.

V usage is TRBV9 and J usage is TRBJ2-3; the D gene is possibly TRBD2 (5 bases). The germline V gene has CDR1 SGDLS and CDR2 YYNGEE. The CDR3 contains 13 residues. V dropped 0 bases and J dropped 4 bases, with 6 bases sitting between them. The CDR3 here is CASSVVEADTQYF. The CDR3 DNA is TGTGCCAGCAGCGTAGTGGAGGCAGATACGCAGTATTTT.

The chain links TRBV19 to TRBJ1-2, with TRBD1 matching 10 bases. The trim removed 7 bases at V and 3 bases at J, leaving 5 bases unmatched. The germline V gene has CDR1 LNHDA and CDR2 SQIVND (reference sequence). There are 14 residues in the CDR3. The CDR3 DNA sequence: TGTGCCAGTAAAGTGACAGGGGGCGACTATGGCTACACCTTC. It codes for CASKVTGGDYGYTF.

There are a few counts of this clone. V is TRBV3-1 (or the pseudogene TRBV3-2) and J is TRBJ2-3; D possibly corresponds to TRBD2 (5 bases). Trimming stripped 2 bases from V and 5 bases from J, with 14 bases between. CDR1 and CDR2 (germline): LGHDT, YNNKEL (reference sequence). The CDR3 is 15 amino acids. The DNA for the CDR3 is TGTGCCAGCAGCCAAAATGTGGGAGTTGGAGATACGCAGTATTTT. Amino acids: CASSQNVGVGDTQYF.

The chain links TRBV28 to TRBJ2-4; a weak D match, TRBD2 (6 bases). Trimming took 6 bases from V and 0 from J, leaving 12 bases between them. CDR1 is MDHEN and CDR2 is SYDVKM in the germline V gene. The CDR3 sequence is 15 residues long. The CDR3 protein is CASSLALLAKNIQYF. The CDR3 nucleotides are TGTGCCAGCAGCCTAGCGCTTCTAGCCAAAAACATTCAGTACTTC.

This clone appeared a few times. The V call is TRBV25-1, the J call TRBJ1-3; D call uncertain. This CDR3 contains 14 residues. Germline V gene sequence: CDR1 MGHDK, CDR2 SYGVNS. With 4 bases removed from V and 6 bases from J, the gap between germline ends came to 13 bases. CDR3 in DNA: TGTGCCAGCAGTGCCTGGGAGGAGGAAAACACCATATATTTT. Translating it yields CASSAWEEENTIYF.

V is TRBV27 and J is TRBJ1-2; weak D call: TRBD1 (5 bases). Trimming removed 8 bases at V and 4 bases at J, with 14 bases between. CDR3 length equals 13 residues. The germline CDR1 and CDR2 sequences are MNHEY and SMNVEV (reference sequence). The CDR3 protein is CASAGRASYGYTF. The CDR3 coding sequence is TGTGCCAGCGCTGGCAGGGCCTCCTATGGCTACACCTTC.

The V gene is TRBV10-1, the J gene TRBJ2-7; 8 nucleotides match TRBD1. The junction had 3 bases not matched to a gene; V was cut back by 3 bases and J by 5 bases. The CDR3 is made up of 13 amino acids. Germline V gene data show CDR1 as WNHNN and CDR2 as SYGVQD (reference sequence). The CDR3 DNA reads as TGCGCCAGCAGTGATGGACAGGGCCACGAGCAGTACTTC. Translating it yields CASSDGQGHEQYF.

The chain is built from TRBV30 and TRBJ1-6; D is possibly TRBD1 (5 bases). CDR3 length: 11 residues. With 1 base removed from V and 19 bases from J, the gap between germline ends came to 14 bases. Germline values: CDR1 GTSNPN, CDR2 SVGIG (reference sequence). CDR3 sequence reads: CAWSDGGVKHF. CDR3 DNA: TGTGCCTGGAGTGACGGGGGGGTTAAACACTTT. Combining the CDR3 with reference TRBV30 and TRBJ1-6 gives the whole variable domain SQTIHQWPATLVQPVGSPLSLECTVEGTSNPNLYWYRQAAGRGLQLLFYSVGIGQISSEVPQNLSASRPQDRQFILSSKKLLLSDSGFYLCAWSDGGVKHFGNGTRLTVT.

The V and J genes are TRBV9 and TRBJ1-2; D is uncertain. CDR1 SGDLS and CDR2 YYNGEE come from the germline V gene. The CDR3 is 15 residues long. The V and J ends lost 0 bases and 4 bases respectively, with 13 bases between them. CDR3 sequence: CASSVGGGGSYGYTF. In DNA, the CDR3 is TGTGCCAGCAGCGTAGGTGGAGGTGGGAGCTATGGCTACACCTTC.